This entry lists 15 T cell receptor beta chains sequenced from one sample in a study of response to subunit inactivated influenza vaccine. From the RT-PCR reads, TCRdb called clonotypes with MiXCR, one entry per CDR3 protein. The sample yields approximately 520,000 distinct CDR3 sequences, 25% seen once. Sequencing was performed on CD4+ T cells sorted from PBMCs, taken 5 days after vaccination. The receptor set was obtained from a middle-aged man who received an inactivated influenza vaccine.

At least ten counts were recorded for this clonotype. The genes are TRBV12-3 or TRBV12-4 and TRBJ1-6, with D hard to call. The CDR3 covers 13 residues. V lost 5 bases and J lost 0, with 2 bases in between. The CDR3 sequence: CASSNSYNSPLHF. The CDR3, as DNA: TGTGCCAGCAGTAACTCCTATAATTCACCCCTCCACTTT.

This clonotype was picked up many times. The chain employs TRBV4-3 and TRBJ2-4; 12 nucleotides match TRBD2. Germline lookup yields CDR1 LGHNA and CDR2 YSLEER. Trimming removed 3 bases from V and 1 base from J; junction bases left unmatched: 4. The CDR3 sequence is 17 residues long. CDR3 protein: CASSQLAGGPAKNIQYF. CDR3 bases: TGCGCCAGCAGCCAGCTAGCGGGGGGGCCGGCCAAAAACATTCAGTACTTC.

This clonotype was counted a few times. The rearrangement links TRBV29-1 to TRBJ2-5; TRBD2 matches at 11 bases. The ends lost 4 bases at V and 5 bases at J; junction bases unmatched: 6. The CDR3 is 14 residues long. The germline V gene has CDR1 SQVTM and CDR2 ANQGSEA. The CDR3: CSVAPTSGVETQYF. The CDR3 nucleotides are TGCAGCGTTGCACCGACTAGCGGGGTGGAGACCCAGTACTTC.

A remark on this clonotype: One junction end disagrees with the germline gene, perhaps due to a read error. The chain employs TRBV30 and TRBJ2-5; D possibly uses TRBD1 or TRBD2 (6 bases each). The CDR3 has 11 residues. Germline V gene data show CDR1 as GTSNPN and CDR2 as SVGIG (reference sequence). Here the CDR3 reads CAWSVGGRRDF. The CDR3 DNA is TGTGCCTGGAGTGTAGGGGGGCGCAGAGACTTC.

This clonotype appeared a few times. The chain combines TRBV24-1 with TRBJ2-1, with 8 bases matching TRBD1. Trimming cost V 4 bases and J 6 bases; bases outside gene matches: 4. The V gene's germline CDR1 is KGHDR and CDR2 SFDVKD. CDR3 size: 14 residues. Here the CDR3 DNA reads TGTGCCACCAGTGAAGTGGGACAGGTCAATGAGCAGTTCTTC. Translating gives CATSEVGQVNEQFF.

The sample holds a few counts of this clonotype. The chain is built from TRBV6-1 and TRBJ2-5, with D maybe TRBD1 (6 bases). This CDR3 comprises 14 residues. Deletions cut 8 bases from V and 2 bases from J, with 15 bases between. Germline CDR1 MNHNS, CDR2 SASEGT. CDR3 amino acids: CASPMTGGQETQYF. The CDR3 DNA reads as TGTGCCAGCCCTATGACAGGCGGGCAAGAGACCCAGTACTTC.

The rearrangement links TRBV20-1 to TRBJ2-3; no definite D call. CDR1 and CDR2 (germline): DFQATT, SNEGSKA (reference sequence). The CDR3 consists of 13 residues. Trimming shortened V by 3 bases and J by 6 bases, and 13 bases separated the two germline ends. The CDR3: CSASPSGRDTQYF. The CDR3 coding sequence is TGCAGTGCTAGTCCCTCCGGTCGCGATACGCAGTATTTT.

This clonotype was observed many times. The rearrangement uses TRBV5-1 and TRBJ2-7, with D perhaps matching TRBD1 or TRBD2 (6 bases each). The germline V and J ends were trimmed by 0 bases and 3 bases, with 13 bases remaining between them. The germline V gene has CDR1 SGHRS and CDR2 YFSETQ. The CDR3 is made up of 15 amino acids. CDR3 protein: CASSLVPGAGYEQYF. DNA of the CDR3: TGCGCCAGCAGCTTGGTACCGGGGGCTGGCTACGAGCAGTACTTC.

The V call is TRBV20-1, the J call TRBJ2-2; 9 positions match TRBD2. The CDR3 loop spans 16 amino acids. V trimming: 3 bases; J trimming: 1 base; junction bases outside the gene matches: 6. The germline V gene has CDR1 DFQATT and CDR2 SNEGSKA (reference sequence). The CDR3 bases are TGCAGTGCTAGTCCTAGCGGGGATAAGAACACCGGGGAGCTGTTTTTT. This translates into CSASPSGDKNTGELFF.

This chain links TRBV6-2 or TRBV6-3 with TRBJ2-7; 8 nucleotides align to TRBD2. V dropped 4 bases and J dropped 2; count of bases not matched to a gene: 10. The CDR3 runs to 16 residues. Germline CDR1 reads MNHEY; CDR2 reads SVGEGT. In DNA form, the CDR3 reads TGTGCCAGCAGTTCCATCTTGAATAGCGGGGCCTACGAGCAGTACTTC. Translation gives CASSSILNSGAYEQYF.

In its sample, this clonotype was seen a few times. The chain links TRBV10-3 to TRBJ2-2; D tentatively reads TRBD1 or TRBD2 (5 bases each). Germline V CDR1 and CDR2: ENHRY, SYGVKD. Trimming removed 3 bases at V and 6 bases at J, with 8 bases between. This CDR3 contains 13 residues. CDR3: CAISDLGAGELFF. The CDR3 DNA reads TGTGCCATCAGTGACTTGGGGGCCGGGGAGCTGTTTTTT.

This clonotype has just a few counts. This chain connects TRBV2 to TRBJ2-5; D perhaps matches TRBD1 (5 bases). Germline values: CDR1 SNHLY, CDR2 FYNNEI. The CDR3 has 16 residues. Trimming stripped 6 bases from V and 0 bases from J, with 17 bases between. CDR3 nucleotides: TGTGCCAGCAGAAGGGCCGACAGAGTGTACCAAGAGACCCAGTACTTC. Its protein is CASRRADRVYQETQYF. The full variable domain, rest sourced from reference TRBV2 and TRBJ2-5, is EPEVTQTPSHQVTQMGQEVILRCVPISNHLYFYWYRQILGQKVEFLVSFYNNEISEKSEIFDDQFSVERPDGSNFTLKIRSTKLEDSAMYFCASRRADRVYQETQYFGPGTRLLVL.

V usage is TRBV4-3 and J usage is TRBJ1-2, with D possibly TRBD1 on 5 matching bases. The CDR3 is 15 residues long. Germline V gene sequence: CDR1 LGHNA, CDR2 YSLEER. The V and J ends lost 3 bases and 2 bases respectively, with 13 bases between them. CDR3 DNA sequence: TGCGCCAGCAGCCAGGTTCTGGGGGGGAACTATGGCTACACCTTC. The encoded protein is CASSQVLGGNYGYTF.

The CDR3 is CASSPPARLGEQFF. As DNA, the CDR3 is TGTGCCAGCTCACCACCGGCACGGCTTGGTGAGCAGTTCTTC. The chain couples TRBV18 to TRBJ2-1; D is unresolved. This CDR3 is 14 amino acids long. V was clipped by 0 bases and J by 9 bases, with 12 bases between them. The V gene's germline CDR1 is KGHSH and CDR2 LQKENI. Drawing the rest from reference TRBV18 and TRBJ2-1, the complete variable domain is NAGVMQNPRHLVRRRGQEARLRCSPMKGHSHVYWYRQLPEEGLKFMVYLQKENIIDESGMPKERFSAEFPKEGPSILRIQQVVRGDSAAYFCASSPPARLGEQFFGPGTRLTVL.

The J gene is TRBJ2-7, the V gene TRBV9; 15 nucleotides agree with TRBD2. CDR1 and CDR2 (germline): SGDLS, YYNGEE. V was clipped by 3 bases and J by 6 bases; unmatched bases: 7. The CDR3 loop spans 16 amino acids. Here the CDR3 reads CASSAGLAGGPLEQYF. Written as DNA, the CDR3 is TGTGCCAGCAGCGCCGGACTAGCGGGGGGGCCTCTCGAGCAGTACTTC.